This T cell receptor beta chain was sequenced in a study of response to subunit inactivated influenza vaccine. One entry per CDR3 protein results from TCRdb running MiXCR on the RT-PCR reads. This sample carries roughly 570,000 distinct CDR3 sequences, roughly 13% of them seen once, and the ten largest clones take about an eighth. The CDR3 totals 17 residues. J lost 5 bases, V lost 1 base, and 7 bases had no gene match. This chain joins TRBV12-3 or TRBV12-4 and TRBJ2-5, with 13 bases that match TRBD2. This TCR was sampled from a man between 45 and 60 years old who received an inactivated influenza vaccine. Source: PBMCs from blood, taken roughly 46 days after vaccination. CDR3 sequence (DNA): TGTGCCAGCAGTTTAGAAGGGACTAGCGGGACAATCGAGACCCAGTACTTC. Protein product: CASSLEGTSGTIETQYF.